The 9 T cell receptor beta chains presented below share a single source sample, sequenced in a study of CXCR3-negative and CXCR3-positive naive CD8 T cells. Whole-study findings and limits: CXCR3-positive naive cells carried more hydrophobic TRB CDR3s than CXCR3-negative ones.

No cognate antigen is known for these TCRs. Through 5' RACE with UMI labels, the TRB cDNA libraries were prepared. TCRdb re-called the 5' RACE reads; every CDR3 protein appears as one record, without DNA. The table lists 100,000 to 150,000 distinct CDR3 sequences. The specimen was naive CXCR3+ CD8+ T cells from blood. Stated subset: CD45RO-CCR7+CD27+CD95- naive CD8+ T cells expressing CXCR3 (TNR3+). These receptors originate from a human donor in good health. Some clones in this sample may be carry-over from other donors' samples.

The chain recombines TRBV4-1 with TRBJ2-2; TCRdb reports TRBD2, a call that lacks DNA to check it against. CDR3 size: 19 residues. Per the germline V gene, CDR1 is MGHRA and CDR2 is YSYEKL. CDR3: CASSQVGPQSGEGPGELFF.

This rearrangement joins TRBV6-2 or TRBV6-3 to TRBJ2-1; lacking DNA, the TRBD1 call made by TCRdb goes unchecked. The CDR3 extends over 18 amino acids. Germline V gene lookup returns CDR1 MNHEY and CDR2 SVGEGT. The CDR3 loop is CASSYSSDGTGAWNEQFF.

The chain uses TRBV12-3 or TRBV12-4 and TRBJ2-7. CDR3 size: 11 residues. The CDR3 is CASTDSYEQYF.

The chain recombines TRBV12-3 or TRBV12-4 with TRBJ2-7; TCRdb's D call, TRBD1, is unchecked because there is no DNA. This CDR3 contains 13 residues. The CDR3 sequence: CASSGGGHDEQYF.

The CDR3 reads CSARGTSGAFPYNEQFF. V and J are TRBV20-1 and TRBJ2-1; with no DNA, the TCRdb D assignment of TRBD2 cannot be verified. Germline CDR1 DFQATT, CDR2 SNEGSKA (reference sequence). The CDR3 contains 17 residues.

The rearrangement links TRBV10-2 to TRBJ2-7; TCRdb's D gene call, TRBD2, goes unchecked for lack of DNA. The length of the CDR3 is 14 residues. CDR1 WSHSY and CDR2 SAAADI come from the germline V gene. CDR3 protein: CASSESGTNYEQYF.

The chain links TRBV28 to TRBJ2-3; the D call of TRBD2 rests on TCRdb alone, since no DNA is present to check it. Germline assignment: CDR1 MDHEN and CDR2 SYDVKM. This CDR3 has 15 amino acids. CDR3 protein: CASRRLAELTDTQYF.

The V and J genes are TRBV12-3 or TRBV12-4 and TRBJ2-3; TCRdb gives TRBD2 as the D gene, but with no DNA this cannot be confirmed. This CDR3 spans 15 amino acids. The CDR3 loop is CASSLRGGRTDTQYF.

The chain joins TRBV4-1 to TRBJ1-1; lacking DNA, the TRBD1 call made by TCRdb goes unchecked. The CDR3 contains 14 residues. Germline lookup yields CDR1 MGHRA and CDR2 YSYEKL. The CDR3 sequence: CASSTRQGAAEAFF.